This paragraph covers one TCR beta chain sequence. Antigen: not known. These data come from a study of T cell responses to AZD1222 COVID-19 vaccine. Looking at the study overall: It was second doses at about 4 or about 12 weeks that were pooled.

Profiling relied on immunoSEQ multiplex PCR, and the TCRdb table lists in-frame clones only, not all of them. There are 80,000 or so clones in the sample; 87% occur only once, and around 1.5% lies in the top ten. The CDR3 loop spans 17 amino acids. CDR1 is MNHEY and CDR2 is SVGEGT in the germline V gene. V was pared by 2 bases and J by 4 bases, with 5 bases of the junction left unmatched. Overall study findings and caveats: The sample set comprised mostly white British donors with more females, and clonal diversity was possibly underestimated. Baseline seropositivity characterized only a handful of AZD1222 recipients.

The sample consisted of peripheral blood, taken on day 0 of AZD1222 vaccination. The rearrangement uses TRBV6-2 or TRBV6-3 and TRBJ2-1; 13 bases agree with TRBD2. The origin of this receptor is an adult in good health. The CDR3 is CASSYTGTSGTYNEQFF. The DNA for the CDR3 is TGTGCCAGCAGTTACACTGGGACTAGCGGGACTTACAATGAGCAGTTCTTC.